This T cell receptor (beta chain) was captured in a study of neurological immune-mediated disorders. Germline CDR1 reads SGHTA; CDR2 reads FQGNSA. V dropped 5 bases and J dropped 15; count of bases not matched to a gene: 15. The CDR3 contains 14 residues. The time point here: longitudinal time-point 2. TCRdb processed the 5' RACE reads anew with MiXCR; each CDR3 protein has one entry. The sample gives about 80,000 distinct CDR3 sequences, around 6% of which show up once; roughly 8.6% is in the top ten. This clonotype was seen a few times. The TCR was taken from a woman aged 55-70 years with multiple sclerosis. Sequencing input: PBMCs. This chain uses TRBV7-2 with TRBJ1-4; 7 bases are shared with TRBD1. The CDR3 nucleotides read TGTGCCAGCAGCCCTCCGGGGGGACAGTTTCGGTTGTTTTTT. This translates into CASSPPGGQFRLFF.